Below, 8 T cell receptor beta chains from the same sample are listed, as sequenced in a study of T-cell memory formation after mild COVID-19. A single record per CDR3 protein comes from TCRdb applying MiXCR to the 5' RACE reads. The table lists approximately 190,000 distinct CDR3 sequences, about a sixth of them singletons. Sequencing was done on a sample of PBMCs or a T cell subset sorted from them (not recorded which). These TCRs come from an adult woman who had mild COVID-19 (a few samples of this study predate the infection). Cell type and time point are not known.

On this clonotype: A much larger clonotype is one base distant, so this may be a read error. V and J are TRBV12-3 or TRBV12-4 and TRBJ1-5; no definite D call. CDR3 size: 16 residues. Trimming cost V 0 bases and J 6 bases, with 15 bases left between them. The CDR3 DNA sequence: TGTGCCAGCAGTTTAGCTGGTCAGGCCCCCATTCAGCCCCAGCATTTT. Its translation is CASSLAGQAPIQPQHF.

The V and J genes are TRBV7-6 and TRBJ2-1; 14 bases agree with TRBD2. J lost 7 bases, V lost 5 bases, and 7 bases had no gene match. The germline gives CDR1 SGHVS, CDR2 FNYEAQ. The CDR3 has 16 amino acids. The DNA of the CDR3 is TGTGCCAGCAGCCCAGGGACTAGCGGGGGTAATAATGAGCAGTTCTTC. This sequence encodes CASSPGTSGGNNEQFF.

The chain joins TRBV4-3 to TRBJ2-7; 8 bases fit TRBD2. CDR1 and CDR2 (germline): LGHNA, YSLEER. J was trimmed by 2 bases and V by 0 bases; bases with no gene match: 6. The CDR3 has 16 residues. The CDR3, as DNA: TGCGCCAGCAGCCAAGATTACGGGCGGGGGGCCTACGAGCAGTACTTC. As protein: CASSQDYGRGAYEQYF.

The CDR3 nucleotides read TGCAGTGCTAGCGGTCGGAGGGCCAACTACTACGAGCAGTACTTC. This sequence encodes CSASGRRANYYEQYF. V gene TRBV20-1 combines with J gene TRBJ2-7; maybe TRBD2 (6 bases). Germline V gene sequence: CDR1 DFQATT, CDR2 SNEGSKA (reference sequence). V lost 3 bases to trimming and J lost 3 bases, with 18 bases between them. The CDR3 has 15 residues.

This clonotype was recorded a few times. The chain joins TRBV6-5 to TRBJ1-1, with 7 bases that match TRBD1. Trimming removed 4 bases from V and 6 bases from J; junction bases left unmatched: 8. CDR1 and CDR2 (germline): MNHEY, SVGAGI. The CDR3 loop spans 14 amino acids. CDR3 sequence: CASSFIEGAAEAFF. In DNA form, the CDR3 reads TGTGCCAGCAGTTTTATAGAGGGGGCCGCTGAAGCTTTCTTT.

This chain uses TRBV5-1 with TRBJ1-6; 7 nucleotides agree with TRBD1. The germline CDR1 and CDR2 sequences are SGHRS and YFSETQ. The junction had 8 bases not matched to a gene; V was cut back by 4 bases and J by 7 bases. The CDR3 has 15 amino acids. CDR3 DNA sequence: TGCGCCAGCAGCCCCGAGGGGGCATGGAATTCACCCCTCCACTTT. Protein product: CASSPEGAWNSPLHF.

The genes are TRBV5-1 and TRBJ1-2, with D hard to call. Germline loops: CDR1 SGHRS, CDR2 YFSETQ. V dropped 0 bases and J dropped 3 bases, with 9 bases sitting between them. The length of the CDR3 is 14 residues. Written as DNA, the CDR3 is TGCGCCAGCAGCTTGGGGGGAGCCGACTATGGCTACACCTTC. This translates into CASSLGGADYGYTF.

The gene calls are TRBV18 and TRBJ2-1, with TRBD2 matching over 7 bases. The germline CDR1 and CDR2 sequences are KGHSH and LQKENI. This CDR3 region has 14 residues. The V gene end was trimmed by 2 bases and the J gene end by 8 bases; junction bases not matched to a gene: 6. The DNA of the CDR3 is TGTGCCAGCTCACCAGCGGGGGTACGGGATGAGCAGTTCTTC. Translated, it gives CASSPAGVRDEQFF.